This T cell receptor (beta chain) was identified during a study of glioma-infiltrating T cells after dendritic cell vaccination. Across the study: Samples are from glioblastoma patients in Phase I and II dendritic cell vaccine trials.

V lost 4 bases, J lost 3 bases, and 12 bases lay in between. The CDR3 length is 14 residues. Germline assignment: CDR1 MNHNS and CDR2 SASEGT. Regarding the study as a whole: The cohort had few patients with full blood and tumor sets.

The primer mix had 60 V beta and 13 J beta primers. Some clones are missing from TCRdb's copy, which holds only in-frame ones; the method was immunoSEQ multiplex PCR. Counted here are 85,000 to 100,000 clones, 65% to 85% occurring once; the ten biggest clones make up around 5.4%. Comments on this clone: Its antigen is not identified.

The time point is: after dendritic cell vaccination, including at tumor progression/relapse. This TCR was recovered from a human donor with glioblastoma. This rearrangement joins TRBV6-1 to TRBJ1-1; perhaps TRBD1 as D (6 bases). Sequences were derived from blood, sampled after dendritic cell vaccination. The CDR3: CASSGRQAHTEAFF. The DNA of the CDR3 is TGTGCCAGCAGTGGTAGACAGGCTCACACTGAAGCTTTCTTT.